This TCR beta chain was observed in a study of T-cell memory formation after mild COVID-19. This clonotype occurred a few times. Constant-segment-primed 5'RACE gave TCR alpha and TCR beta cDNA libraries with sample barcodes and UMIs. Each CDR3 protein is one row after TCRdb ran MiXCR on the 5' RACE reads. The repertoire holds fewer than 700,000 distinct CDR3 sequences, around 17% seen once, with 9.5% to 15% in the top ten. This CDR3 contains 15 residues. J lost 0 bases, V lost 6 bases, and 8 bases had no gene match. Germline V lookup: CDR1 DFQATT, CDR2 SNEGSKA (reference sequence). The sequence derives from an adult woman who had mild COVID-19 (a few samples of this study predate the infection). Cell type and time point are not known. Sequencing input: PBMCs or a T cell subset sorted from them (not recorded which). The V and J genes are TRBV20-1 and TRBJ2-7; 10 nucleotides agree with TRBD2. Here the CDR3 reads CSARGGLAVSYEQYF. The CDR3 DNA sequence: TGCAGTGCACGGGGCGGACTAGCGGTCTCCTACGAGCAGTACTTC.